This is a list of T cell receptor beta chains from one sample in a study of blood T cells in healthy people across ages. TCRdb used MiXCR to reprocess the 5' RACE reads, holding one entry per CDR3 protein. The table lists some 320,000 distinct CDR3 sequences, roughly 29% of them singletons. The source material was blood. These receptors all come from a woman between 65 and 79 years old in good health. Both conserved end residues are part of each CDR3. The D gene is left open where the match is weak. Size is stated for part of the rows, as once, few or many counts, or as a class when the clone is expanded.

>TRBD1|TRBJ2-7|TRBV28|few
CASMRGPAYEQYF
TGTGCCAGCATGAGGGGGCCCGCCTACGAGCAGTACTTC
>TRBD2|TRBJ2-5|TRBV6-5|-
CASSYSSPLLAGEETQYF
TGTGCCAGCAGTTACTCGAGCCCCCTACTAGCGGGAGAGGAGACCCAGTACTTC
>TRBD1|TRBJ1-6|TRBV10-3|-
CAISTGTDLNSPLHF
TGTGCCATCAGTACCGGGACAGACCTTAATTCACCCCTCCACTTT
>-|TRBJ1-6|TRBV5-1|-
CASSLDGKNSPLHF
TGCGCCAGCAGCTTGGACGGGAAGAATTCACCCCTCCACTTT
>TRBD2|TRBJ2-3|TRBV4-3|-
CASSQSGDTDTQYF
TGCGCCAGCAGCCAGAGCGGGGACACAGATACGCAGTATTTT
>-|TRBJ1-1|TRBV12-3/TRBV12-4|-
CASSWVNTEAFF
TGTGCCAGCAGTTGGGTGAACACTGAAGCTTTCTTT
>-|TRBJ1-6|TRBV7-9|many
CASSLYQDNSPLHF
TGTGCCAGCAGCTTATACCAGGATAATTCACCCCTCCACTTT
>-|TRBJ1-1|TRBV28|-
CASSEDTEAFF
TGTGCCAGCAGCGAGGACACTGAAGCTTTCTTT
>-|TRBJ2-4|TRBV4-2|few
CASSQEVGVSSIQYF
TGTGCCAGCAGCCAAGAGGTTGGGGTCTCGAGCATTCAGTACTTC
>-|TRBJ2-1|TRBV14|-
CASSQFYEQFF
TGTGCCAGCAGCCAGTTCTATGAGCAGTTCTTC
>-|TRBJ2-5|TRBV7-2|few
CASSVEGSPGAQYF
TGTGCCAGCAGCGTCGAGGGGAGTCCGGGGGCCCAGTACTTC
>TRBD2|TRBJ2-3|TRBV20-1|-
CSQGLAGVDTQYF
TGCAGCCAAGGACTAGCGGGGGTGGATACGCAGTATTTT
>-|TRBJ1-2|TRBV20-1|few
CSGGGKNYGYTF
TGCAGTGGCGGGGGGAAGAACTATGGCTACACCTTC
>-|TRBJ2-1|TRBV14|-
CASSPRSGASYNEQFF
TGTGCCAGCAGCCCACGTTCGGGAGCCTCCTACAATGAGCAGTTCTTC
>-|TRBJ2-5|TRBV7-9|-
CASSQGPVETQYF
TGTGCCAGCAGCCAGGGACCGGTAGAGACCCAGTACTTC
>TRBD2|TRBJ2-5|TRBV20-1|-
CSARNLAGGSETQYF
TGCAGTGCTAGAAATTTAGCGGGAGGATCAGAGACCCAGTACTTC
>TRBD1|TRBJ1-1|TRBV7-3|few
CASSLTPGTGGTEAFF
TGTGCCAGCAGCCTCACCCCCGGGACAGGGGGTACTGAAGCTTTCTTT
>TRBD2|TRBJ2-7|TRBV5-1|few
CASSLSPSGYEQHF
TGCGCCAGCAGCCTCAGTCCTAGCGGTTACGAGCAGCACTTC
>-|TRBJ1-1|TRBV20-1|-
CSARDVKGRRAEVFF
TGCAGTGCTAGAGACGTCAAAGGACGACGCGCTGAAGTTTTCTTT
>TRBD2|TRBJ2-3|TRBV4-2|-
CASSLRTSGRVDTQYF
TGTGCCAGCAGCTTGCGGACTAGCGGGAGGGTAGATACGCAGTATTTT
>-|TRBJ2-5|TRBV27|-
CASSKIDRLMFF
TGTGCCAGCAGCAAGATAGACAGGTTGATGTTCTTC
>-|TRBJ1-6|TRBV28|few
CASSILQGNSPLHF
TGTGCCAGCAGTATACTACAGGGAAATTCACCCCTCCACTTT
>TRBD2|TRBJ2-3|TRBV7-2|once
CASSPQAGAGDTQYF
TGTGCCAGCAGCCCCCAAGCGGGAGCGGGAGATACGCAGTATTTT
>-|TRBJ1-1|TRBV29-1|-
CSVRGAMNTEAFF
TGCAGCGTTAGGGGGGCCATGAACACTGAAGCTTTCTTT
>TRBD1|TRBJ1-4|TRBV28|-
CASSRQGASREKLFF
TGTGCCAGCAGTCGACAGGGGGCGAGTAGGGAAAAACTGTTTTTT
>-|TRBJ1-4|TRBV20-1|-
CSARATTNEKLFF
TGCAGTGCTAGAGCCACAACTAATGAAAAACTGTTTTTT
>-|TRBJ1-2|TRBV4-1|-
CASSPSAGSGYTF
TGCGCCAGCAGCCCATCCGCGGGGAGTGGCTACACCTTC
>-|TRBJ2-7|TRBV21-1|-
CASIIGGDTYEQYF
TGTGCCAGCATAATTGGAGGGGACACCTACGAGCAGTACTTC
>-|TRBJ2-5|TRBV7-8|-
CASSRVLASQYQETQYF
TGTGCCAGCAGTCGGGTACTGGCCTCACAGTACCAAGAGACCCAGTACTTC
>TRBD1|TRBJ2-2|TRBV9|few
CASSVFAGTGGYGELFF
TGTGCCAGCAGCGTCTTTGCCGGGACAGGGGGTTACGGGGAGCTGTTTTTT
>-|TRBJ2-6|TRBV4-1|-
CASSQDPSGVAGANAPTF
TGCGCCAGCAGCCAAGATCCAAGTGGAGTCGCTGGGGCCAACGCCCCGACTTTC
>-|TRBJ1-5|TRBV20-1|few
CSARVGQGYSNQPQHF
TGCAGTGCTAGAGTCGGTCAGGGATATAGCAATCAGCCCCAGCATTTT
>-|TRBJ2-5|TRBV29-1|many
CSAGTQQTQYF
TGCAGCGCAGGGACCCAGCAGACCCAGTACTTC
>TRBD2|TRBJ2-1|TRBV20-1|-
CSASGTSNVDEQFF
TGCAGTGCTAGCGGGACTAGCAACGTCGATGAGCAGTTCTTC
>-|TRBJ1-1|TRBV27|many
CASRLTGSTEAFF
TGTGCCAGCAGACTAACAGGGAGCACTGAAGCTTTCTTT
>-|TRBJ1-4|TRBV12-3/TRBV12-4|-
CASSLGVGKLFF
TGTGCCAGCAGCCTGGGAGTTGGAAAACTGTTTTTT
>-|TRBJ2-5|TRBV5-1|few
CASSRASDQTQYF
TGCGCCAGCAGCCGGGCATCGGACCAGACCCAGTACTTC
>TRBD1|TRBJ1-6|TRBV18|-
CATSGQETNSPLHF
TGTGCCACCTCGGGACAGGAAACCAATTCACCCCTCCACTTT
>TRBD1|TRBJ1-1|TRBV7-3|-
CASSFQPTGTEAFF
TGTGCCAGCAGCTTCCAACCGACAGGGACTGAAGCTTTCTTT
>TRBD1|TRBJ1-4|TRBV20-1|few
CSARRGQGNEKLFF
TGCAGTGCTAGACGGGGACAGGGGAATGAAAAACTGTTTTTT
>TRBD2|TRBJ2-1|TRBV28|-
CASSLFTSGTYNEQFF
TGTGCCAGCAGTTTGTTTACTAGCGGAACCTACAATGAGCAGTTCTTC
>-|TRBJ2-3|TRBV5-4|-
CASSSIDPGTQYF
TGTGCCAGCAGCTCCATTGACCCCGGGACGCAGTATTTT
>-|TRBJ2-5|TRBV6-6|few
CASMLTSGQETQYF
TGTGCCAGCATGCTAACGTCGGGGCAAGAGACCCAGTACTTC
>TRBD2|TRBJ2-1|TRBV6-5|many
CASSYRATAGDNEQFF
TGTGCCAGCAGTTATCGGGCGACAGCGGGAGACAATGAGCAGTTCTTC
>-|TRBJ2-3|TRBV11-2|-
CASSEWPGNTDTQYF
TGTGCCAGCAGCGAATGGCCGGGAAACACAGATACGCAGTATTTT